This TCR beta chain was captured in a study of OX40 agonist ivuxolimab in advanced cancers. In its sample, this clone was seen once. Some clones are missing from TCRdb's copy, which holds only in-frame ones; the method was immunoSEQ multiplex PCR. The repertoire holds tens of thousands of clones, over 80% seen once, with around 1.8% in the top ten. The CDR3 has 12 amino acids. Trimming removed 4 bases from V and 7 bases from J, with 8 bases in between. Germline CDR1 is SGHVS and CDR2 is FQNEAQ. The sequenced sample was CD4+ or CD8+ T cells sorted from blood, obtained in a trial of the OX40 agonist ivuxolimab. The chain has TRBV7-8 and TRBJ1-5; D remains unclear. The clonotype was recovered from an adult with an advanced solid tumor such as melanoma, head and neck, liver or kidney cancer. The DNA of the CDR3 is TGTGCCAGCAGCTCTGAGGAGCAGCCCCAGCATTTT. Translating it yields CASSSEEQPQHF. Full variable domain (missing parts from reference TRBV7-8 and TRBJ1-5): GAGVSQSPRYKVAKRGQDVALRCDPISGHVSLFWYQQALGQGPEFLTYFQNEAQLDKSGLPSDRFFAERPEGSVSTLKIQRTQQEDSAVYLCASSSEEQPQHFGDGTRLSIL.